A single sample is the source of the 22 T cell receptor beta chains below, sequenced in a study of blood T cell repertoires in COVID-19. Sequencing was performed with immunoSEQ multiplex PCR; in TCRdb, only in-frame clones are kept and a portion is missing. Of approximately 150,000 clones in the sample, about 87% were seen once. What was sequenced was peripheral blood. These receptors were taken from a woman between 50 and 59 years old with acute or convalescent COVID-19.

The chain is built from TRBV5-1 and TRBJ1-3; possibly TRBD1 for D (5 bases). The CDR3 covers 18 residues. The V gene's germline CDR1 is SGHRS and CDR2 YFSETQ. Trimming shortened V by 0 bases and J by 0 bases, and 16 bases separated the two germline ends. The CDR3 sequence: CASSLAMGGTDSGNTIYF. CDR3 DNA: TGCGCCAGCAGCTTGGCCATGGGAGGGACCGACTCTGGAAACACCATATATTTT.

The gene calls are TRBV19 and TRBJ1-1, with TRBD1 matching over 7 bases. CDR1 and CDR2 from the germline V gene are LNHDA and SQIVND (reference sequence). The CDR3 is made up of 15 amino acids. J gave up 3 bases and V 3 bases, and 7 bases lay outside the gene matches. CDR3 in DNA: TGTGCCAGTAGTATTGACCGGGACAGCCACACTGAAGCTTTCTTT. Translating it yields CASSIDRDSHTEAFF. The full variable domain, completed using reference TRBV19 and TRBJ1-1, is DGGITQSPKYLFRKEGQNVTLSCEQNLNHDAMYWYRQDPGQGLRLIYYSQIVNDFQKGDIAEGYSVSREKKESFPLTVTSAQKNPTAFYLCASSIDRDSHTEAFFGQGTRLTVV.

The rearrangement joins TRBV11-2 to TRBJ2-1, with D maybe TRBD2 (6 bases). This CDR3 comprises 14 residues. Trimming took off 6 bases at V and 3 bases at J, with 12 bases between the two ends. Per germline, CDR1 SGHAT and CDR2 FQNNGV. Here the CDR3 DNA reads TGTGCCAGCAGTTACCCGACTAGCTACAATGAGCAGTTCTTC. This translates into CASSYPTSYNEQFF.

The V call is TRBV18, the J call TRBJ1-1; D is possibly TRBD1 (5 bases). Trimming left V 6 bases short and J 10 bases short, with 24 bases between. The germline gives CDR1 KGHSH, CDR2 LQKENI. This CDR3 has 15 residues. The CDR3 reads CASSLNGDSPFAAFF. The DNA of the CDR3 is TGTGCCAGCTCCCTAAACGGCGACAGCCCTTTTGCAGCTTTCTTT.

This clone was detected a few times. V and J are TRBV19 and TRBJ1-5; D unresolved. With 7 bases removed from V and 7 bases from J, the gap between germline ends came to 17 bases. Germline V gives CDR1 LNHDA, CDR2 SQIVND (reference sequence). CDR3 size: 14 residues. In nucleotides, the CDR3 is TGTGCCAGTAATCAAATGGCTCCCGGGCAGCCCCAGCATTTT. It specifies CASNQMAPGQPQHF. The complete variable domain, with remaining parts taken from reference TRBV19 and TRBJ1-5, reads DGGITQSPKYLFRKEGQNVTLSCEQNLNHDAMYWYRQDPGQGLRLIYYSQIVNDFQKGDIAEGYSVSREKKESFPLTVTSAQKNPTAFYLCASNQMAPGQPQHFGDGTRLSIL.

This clone was seen once. This chain uses TRBV2 with TRBJ1-3; D call uncertain. Germline CDR1 reads SNHLY; CDR2 reads FYNNEI. The CDR3 is 14 residues long. Trimming stripped 5 bases from V and 3 bases from J, with 11 bases between. CDR3 sequence: CASSPGRRGNTIYF. The CDR3 DNA is TGTGCCAGCAGTCCGGGGAGGCGTGGAAACACCATATATTTT.

The chain uses TRBV14 and TRBJ1-1; TRBD1 matches 10 bases. The CDR3 loop spans 15 amino acids. Germline V CDR1 and CDR2: SGHDN, FVKESK. Germline trimming cut 1 base from V and 5 bases from J; bases unmatched to any gene: 4. The CDR3 here is CASSQVDRGLTEAFF. The CDR3 DNA reads as TGTGCCAGCAGCCAAGTCGACAGGGGGCTTACTGAAGCTTTCTTT.

The chain uses TRBV5-6 and TRBJ2-3, with D perhaps matching TRBD1 (5 bases). This CDR3 contains 14 residues. V gave up 2 bases and J gave up 6 bases, with 13 bases separating them. Per germline, CDR1 SGHDT and CDR2 YYEEEE. This CDR3 reads CASSFRAHEDTQYF. The CDR3 region has the DNA TGTGCCAGCAGCTTCAGGGCCCACGAGGATACGCAGTATTTT.

The rearrangement uses TRBV9 and TRBJ2-3; D gene unclear. Trimming removed 4 bases at V and 2 bases at J, with 14 bases between. Germline V gene lookup returns CDR1 SGDLS and CDR2 YYNGEE. CDR3 length: 15 amino acids. DNA of the CDR3: TGTGCCAGCAGCCCCAGACGGGTCAACACAGATACGCAGTATTTT. Protein sequence: CASSPRRVNTDTQYF.

This chain joins TRBV27 and TRBJ1-6; the match to TRBD1 covers 7 bases. Germline-derived CDR1 and CDR2 are MNHEY and SMNVEV (reference sequence). This CDR3 is 13 amino acids long. With V trimmed by 5 bases and J by 12 bases, 7 bases remained unmatched. Written as DNA, the CDR3 is TGTGCCAGCAGTACTAGGACAGGCCAACCCCTCCACTTT. Translating it yields CASSTRTGQPLHF.

This sequence joins TRBV21-1 and TRBJ2-7; no DNA check was done on the table's D call, TRBD1. TRBV21-1 is marked as a pseudogene. The CDR3 length is 18 residues. DNA of the CDR3: TGTGCCAGCAGCAAAGGGTGCACTGGTCGGGACAGGGGGCACGAGCAGTACTTC. Translating gives CASSKGCTGRDRGHEQYF.

V usage is TRBV19 and J usage is TRBJ1-2, with D possibly being TRBD1 (5 bases). The CDR3 covers 14 residues. Germline CDR1 is LNHDA and CDR2 is SQIVND (reference sequence). Trimming took 3 bases from V and 3 from J, leaving 11 bases between them. The CDR3 DNA reads TGTGCCAGTAGTATCAGGGAAGGTGACTATGGCTACACCTTC. It yields the protein CASSIREGDYGYTF.

The chain recombines TRBV2 with TRBJ2-1; 10 nucleotides match TRBD2. The CDR3 is 15 residues long. From germline, CDR1 is SNHLY and CDR2 FYNNEI. Trimming took 6 bases from V and 7 from J; bases not matched to a gene: 9. CDR3 sequence: CASSASGGPPNEQFF. CDR3 nucleotides: TGTGCCAGCAGCGCTAGCGGGGGACCCCCAAATGAGCAGTTCTTC. Supplemented by reference TRBV2 and TRBJ2-1, the full variable domain reads EPEVTQTPSHQVTQMGQEVILRCVPISNHLYFYWYRQILGQKVEFLVSFYNNEISEKSEIFDDQFSVERPDGSNFTLKIRSTKLEDSAMYFCASSASGGPPNEQFFGPGTRLTVL.

The chain couples TRBV18 to TRBJ2-2; TRBD1 matches at 8 bases. Germline V gene lookup returns CDR1 KGHSH and CDR2 LQKENI. The CDR3 covers 18 residues. V lost 3 bases, J lost 4 bases, and 13 bases stayed unmatched. CDR3 sequence reads: CASSPFKSGQGATGELFF. CDR3 nucleotide sequence: TGTGCCAGCTCACCTTTCAAGAGTGGACAGGGTGCCACCGGGGAGCTGTTTTTT.

The chain joins TRBV20-1 to TRBJ2-1, with 8 bases matching TRBD2. With V trimmed by 3 bases and J by 6 bases, 16 bases remained unmatched. CDR1 and CDR2 (germline): DFQATT, SNEGSKA (reference sequence). The CDR3 runs 17 residues. This CDR3 is CSASKPGGLSLGNEQFF. Here the CDR3 DNA reads TGCAGTGCTAGTAAACCGGGAGGGCTATCATTAGGCAATGAGCAGTTCTTC.

V usage is TRBV6-5 and J usage is TRBJ2-7; 9 nucleotides align to TRBD2. Per germline, CDR1 MNHEY and CDR2 SVGAGI. This CDR3 is 16 amino acids long. V shed 2 bases, J shed 7 bases, and the junction held 12 bases outside the gene matches. CDR3 loop: CASSYGVAGVRQEQYF. The CDR3 bases are TGTGCCAGCAGTTACGGAGTAGCGGGAGTACGGCAGGAGCAGTACTTC.

This clone has a handful of counts. The J gene is TRBJ1-2, the V gene TRBV2; weak D call: TRBD1 (6 bases). The CDR3 has 14 residues. V was pared by 8 bases and J by 0 bases, with 13 bases between. Germline V gene lookup returns CDR1 SNHLY and CDR2 FYNNEI. The CDR3 is CASLPQGPNYGYTF. In DNA form, the CDR3 reads TGTGCCAGCTTACCCCAGGGGCCTAACTATGGCTACACCTTC.

The J gene is TRBJ2-7, the V gene TRBV11-2; D unclear. V lost 1 base to trimming and J lost 5 bases, with 18 bases between them. The CDR3 spans 16 residues. Germline CDR1 SGHAT, CDR2 FQNNGV. The CDR3 reads CASSLGCVRLGDEQYF. For the CDR3, the DNA is TGTGCCAGCAGCTTAGGGTGCGTGCGTTTAGGAGACGAGCAGTACTTC.

The V gene is TRBV18, the J gene TRBJ1-4; TRBD1 matches 7 bases. The CDR3 consists of 16 residues. The V and J ends lost 5 bases and 8 bases, in that order; junction bases with no gene match: 14. The germline CDR1 and CDR2 sequences are KGHSH and LQKENI. CDR3 nucleotides: TGTGCCAGCTCAGCCGACGACAGGGCGGGTTACGAAAAACTGTTTTTT. It is translated as CASSADDRAGYEKLFF. Full variable domain (remainder filled in from reference TRBV18 and TRBJ1-4): NAGVMQNPRHLVRRRGQEARLRCSPMKGHSHVYWYRQLPEEGLKFMVYLQKENIIDESGMPKERFSAEFPKEGPSILRIQQVVRGDSAAYFCASSADDRAGYEKLFFGSGTQLSVL.

In its sample, this clone was seen once. The rearrangement links TRBV5-1 to TRBJ1-2; D might be TRBD1 (6 bases). The ends were cut back, 4 bases at V and 4 bases at J, with 11 bases in the middle. CDR1 and CDR2 from the germline V gene are SGHRS and YFSETQ. There are 13 residues in the CDR3. CDR3 DNA sequence: TGCGCCAGCAGCCCCGGACAGCCCTATGGCTACACCTTC. Translated: CASSPGQPYGYTF.

V is TRBV19 and J is TRBJ2-7; maybe TRBD2 (6 bases). The germline V gene has CDR1 LNHDA and CDR2 SQIVND (reference sequence). This CDR3 has 14 residues. The V and J ends lost 3 bases and 4 bases respectively, with 13 bases between them. CDR3 sequence: CASSMGTALYEQYF. CDR3 in DNA: TGTGCCAGTAGTATGGGGACTGCCTTATACGAGCAGTACTTC.

The V gene is TRBV4-1, the J gene TRBJ1-2, with unresolved D. The V gene lost 4 bases and the J gene lost 5 bases, with 11 bases spanning the gap. There are 13 residues in the CDR3. CDR1 is MGHRA, CDR2 YSYEKL, per germline. CDR3 sequence: CASSPVELYGYTF. The CDR3 region has the DNA TGCGCCAGCAGCCCAGTGGAGCTTTATGGCTACACCTTC.